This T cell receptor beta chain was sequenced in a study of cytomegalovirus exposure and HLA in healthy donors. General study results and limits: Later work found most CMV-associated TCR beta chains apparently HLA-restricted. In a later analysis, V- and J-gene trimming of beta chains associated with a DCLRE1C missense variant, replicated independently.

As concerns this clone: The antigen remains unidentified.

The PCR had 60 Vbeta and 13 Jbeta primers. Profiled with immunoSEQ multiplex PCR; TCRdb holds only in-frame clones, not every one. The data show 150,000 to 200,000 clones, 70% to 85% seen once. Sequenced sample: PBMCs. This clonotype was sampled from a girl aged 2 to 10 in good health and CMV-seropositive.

CDR3 coding DNA: TGTGCCAGCAGTGCGGGACAGAAACATAGTGTCAATCAGCCCCAGCATTTT. This encodes CASSAGQKHSVNQPQHF. The chain combines TRBV2 with TRBJ1-5, with 7 positions matching TRBD1. This CDR3 comprises 17 residues. The J segment lost 3 bases and the V segment lost 4 bases, leaving 12 bases of the junction unmatched. In germline, CDR1 is SNHLY, CDR2 FYNNEI.